These 20 T cell receptor beta chains share one sample of origin, sequenced in a study of cytotoxic CD8 clonotypes in ibrutinib-treated CLL. Sequencing was performed with immunoSEQ multiplex PCR; in TCRdb, only in-frame clones are kept and a portion is missing. In the table there are hundreds of thousands of clones, 70% of which are singletons. The specimen was PBMCs, collected after 24 months of ibrutinib treatment. Receptors originate from a human donor with chronic lymphocytic leukemia.

The chain has TRBV9 and TRBJ2-3; 7 bases match TRBD2. There are 18 residues in the CDR3. From germline, CDR1 is SGDLS and CDR2 YYNGEE. V shed 4 bases and J 0 bases; nucleotides not matched to a gene: 14. The CDR3 DNA reads as TGTGCCAGCAGCTCCTGGGGGGAGGGCCGGGGCAGCACAGATACGCAGTATTTT. It translates to CASSSWGEGRGSTDTQYF.

This clone was seen once. The rearrangement joins TRBV7-9 to TRBJ1-1; D possibly corresponds to TRBD1 (6 bases). The CDR3 covers 14 residues. Germline V CDR1 and CDR2: SEHNR, FQNEAQ (reference sequence). Trimming stripped 8 bases from V and 4 bases from J, with 17 bases between. Here the CDR3 DNA reads TGTGCCAGCGCCCGGGTGGGGGCGATCACTGAAGCTTTCTTT. Residues: CASARVGAITEAFF.

J is TRBJ1-2 and V is TRBV15; TRBD1 aligns across 9 bases. Trimming removed 5 bases from V and 5 bases from J; junction bases left unmatched: 9. CDR3 size: 15 residues. Germline assignment: CDR1 LNHNV and CDR2 YYDKDF (reference sequence). The CDR3 DNA is TGTGCCACCAGCCCCGAGGGACAGGGTGCGTATGGCTACACCTTC. Its protein product is CATSPEGQGAYGYTF. The full variable domain, in which reference TRBV15 and TRBJ1-2 provide the parts outside the CDR3, is DAMVIQNPRYQVTQFGKPVTLSCSQTLNHNVMYWYQQKSSQAPKLLFHYYDKDFNNEADTPDNFQSRRPNTSFCFLDIRSPGLGDTAMYLCATSPEGQGAYGYTFGSGTRLTVV.

The V gene is TRBV5-6, the J gene TRBJ2-5; either TRBD1 or TRBD2 may supply D (5 bases each). Between the trimmed V and J ends, which lost 2 bases and 3 bases, there was a span of 14 bases. This CDR3 is 15 amino acids long. Germline assignment: CDR1 SGHDT and CDR2 YYEEEE. The CDR3 DNA follows: TGTGCCAGCAGCTTTTGGGGGATGGTGGAAGAGACCCAGTACTTC. It encodes CASSFWGMVEETQYF. The full variable domain, with the rest looked up from reference TRBV5-6 and TRBJ2-5, is DAGVTQSPTHLIKTRGQQVTLRCSPKSGHDTVSWYQQALGQGPQFIFQYYEEEERQRGNFPDRFSGHQFPNYSSELNVNALLLGDSALYLCASSFWGMVEETQYFGPGTRLLVL.

The V and J genes are TRBV6-5 and TRBJ2-5, with D possibly TRBD2 on 5 matching bases. Trimming took off 8 bases at V and 5 bases at J, with 15 bases between the two ends. Germline-derived CDR1 and CDR2 are MNHEY and SVGAGI. The CDR3 covers 13 residues. CDR3 in amino acids: CASFSRVWETQYF. Written as DNA, the CDR3 is TGTGCCAGCTTTTCGAGGGTGTGGGAGACCCAGTACTTC.

This chain uses TRBV27 with TRBJ2-5; TRBD1 matches at 7 bases. The CDR3 has 14 residues. Germline V CDR1 and CDR2: MNHEY, SMNVEV (reference sequence). V gave up 0 bases and J gave up 4 bases; unmatched junction bases: 2. For the CDR3, the DNA is TGTGCCAGCAGTTTATCACGGGACAGAGAGACCCAGTACTTC. This translates into CASSLSRDRETQYF.

The rearrangement links TRBV19 to TRBJ2-3; TRBD1 is a possible D gene (6 bases). The V end was cut by 5 bases, the J end by 1 base, with 22 bases between. This CDR3 contains 18 residues. Germline V gene data show CDR1 as LNHDA and CDR2 as SQIVND (reference sequence). This chain's CDR3 is CASSRGRGMLGCTDTQYF. The DNA of the CDR3 is TGTGCCAGTAGTCGCGGCAGGGGAATGCTTGGATGCACAGATACGCAGTATTTT. Full variable domain (missing parts from reference TRBV19 and TRBJ2-3): DGGITQSPKYLFRKEGQNVTLSCEQNLNHDAMYWYRQDPGQGLRLIYYSQIVNDFQKGDIAEGYSVSREKKESFPLTVTSAQKNPTAFYLCASSRGRGMLGCTDTQYFGPGTRLTVL.

The chain recombines TRBV27 with TRBJ2-1; weak D call: TRBD2 (6 bases). This CDR3 comprises 17 residues. Looked up from germline, CDR1 is MNHEY and CDR2 is SMNVEV (reference sequence). The V end was cut by 6 bases, the J end by 2 bases, with 20 bases between. This CDR3 is CASSVTQAGAPYNEQFF. CDR3 in DNA: TGTGCCAGCAGCGTCACCCAAGCGGGTGCCCCCTACAATGAGCAGTTCTTC.

This clone was observed a handful of times. In nucleotides, the CDR3 is TGTGCCAGCCAAGGGGCACCGGGACTAGCGGTTTACGAGCAGTACTTC. Translating gives CASQGAPGLAVYEQYF. This chain links TRBV28 with TRBJ2-7; 11 bases agree with TRBD2. Germline V CDR1 and CDR2: MDHEN, SYDVKM. This CDR3 has 16 amino acids. The trim removed 8 bases at V and 4 bases at J, leaving 13 bases unmatched.

The chain couples TRBV6-6 to TRBJ2-2; 9 bases are shared with TRBD2. CDR3 length: 15 residues. Germline trimming cut 0 bases from V and 7 bases from J; bases unmatched to any gene: 3. Germline V lookup: CDR1 MNHNY, CDR2 SVGAGI (reference sequence). The CDR3 DNA is TGTGCCAGCAGTTACTCTAGCGGGAGAAACGGGGAGCTGTTTTTT. This gives the protein CASSYSSGRNGELFF.

This chain links TRBV6-9 with TRBJ1-1; D may be TRBD1 (5 bases). This CDR3 region has 12 residues. Germline V gives CDR1 MNHGY, CDR2 SVAAGI. Trimming cost V 3 bases and J 8 bases, with 10 bases left between them. In nucleotides, the CDR3 is TGTGCCAGCAGTTACCAGGGAGGCGAAGCTTTCTTT. Translation: CASSYQGGEAFF.

This clone has only a few counts. The gene calls are TRBV2 and TRBJ2-7; TRBD1 aligns across 10 bases. The V and J ends lost 10 bases and 3 bases, in that order; junction bases with no gene match: 6. Germline V CDR1 and CDR2: SNHLY, FYNNEI. The CDR3 spans 13 residues. Here the CDR3 reads CATTGTGVYEQYF. CDR3 nucleotides: TGTGCCACTACCGGGACAGGGGTCTACGAGCAGTACTTC.

This sequence joins TRBV11-1 and TRBJ2-7, with D unresolved. CDR1 SGHAT and CDR2 FQDESV come from the germline V gene (reference sequence). The CDR3 extends over 12 amino acids. Trimming pared 2 bases from V and 8 bases from J, leaving 10 bases between. Here the CDR3 DNA reads TGTGCCAGCAGCTTATTTTCAGGCCAGCAGTACTTC. Amino acids: CASSLFSGQQYF.

This clone has just a few counts. The rearrangement uses TRBV11-2 and TRBJ2-7, with D unresolved. The CDR3 totals 15 residues. The germline V gene has CDR1 SGHAT and CDR2 FQNNGV. V was shortened by 5 bases and J by 5 bases, with 19 bases between the two germline ends. The CDR3 DNA follows: TGTGCCAGCAGCCCTCAGGACCTCTCCCCTCACGAGCAGTACTTC. As protein: CASSPQDLSPHEQYF.

V and J are TRBV19 and TRBJ2-6; D might be TRBD1 or TRBD2, each matching 5 bases. This CDR3 has 14 amino acids. The V end was cut by 9 bases, the J end by 4 bases, with 13 bases between. Germline assignment: CDR1 LNHDA and CDR2 SQIVND (reference sequence). CDR3 DNA sequence: TGTGCCAGCCGGGGACCCTCGGGGGCCAACGTCCTGACTTTC. Protein: CASRGPSGANVLTF. The whole variable domain, remainder taken from reference TRBV19 and TRBJ2-6, is DGGITQSPKYLFRKEGQNVTLSCEQNLNHDAMYWYRQDPGQGLRLIYYSQIVNDFQKGDIAEGYSVSREKKESFPLTVTSAQKNPTAFYLCASRGPSGANVLTFGAGSRLTVL.

The rearrangement joins TRBV27 to TRBJ2-2; D gene ambiguous. Germline assignment: CDR1 MNHEY and CDR2 SMNVEV (reference sequence). V was pared by 2 bases and J by 2 bases, with 6 bases between. The CDR3 sequence is 14 residues long. The CDR3 nucleotides are TGTGCCAGCAGTTTAATGGCTAACACCGGGGAGCTGTTTTTT. Translation: CASSLMANTGELFF.

V and J are TRBV11-1 and TRBJ2-7, with no clear D. The CDR3 is made up of 14 amino acids. Trimming took off 2 bases at V and 1 base at J, with 9 bases between the two ends. The germline V gene has CDR1 SGHAT and CDR2 FQDESV (reference sequence). CDR3 protein: CASSLMDGSYEQYF. In DNA, the CDR3 is TGTGCCAGCAGCTTAATGGACGGATCCTACGAGCAGTACTTC.

Here the CDR3 reads CASSQPTGGQETQYF. The CDR3 DNA is TGTGCCAGCAGCCAACCCACAGGGGGCCAAGAGACCCAGTACTTC. The chain employs TRBV4-2 and TRBJ2-5, with 8 bases fitting TRBD1. V lost 2 bases and J lost 1; bases outside the gene matches: 3. This CDR3 is built from 15 residues. Per the germline V gene, CDR1 is LGHNA and CDR2 is YNFKEQ.

The CDR3 DNA follows: TGTGCCAGCAGTCGACAGCTCAGCTCCTACGAGCAGTACTTC. It is translated as CASSRQLSSYEQYF. The rearrangement joins TRBV6-5 to TRBJ2-7, with D possibly being TRBD1 (5 bases). The germline V gene has CDR1 MNHEY and CDR2 SVGAGI. There are 14 residues in the CDR3. V was pared by 5 bases and J by 0 bases, with 11 bases between.

In nucleotides, the CDR3 is TGTGCCACCGGCTCTGACAGGGTGCGGGAAAAACTGTTTTTT. It translates to CATGSDRVREKLFF. V usage is TRBV19 and J usage is TRBJ1-4; TRBD1 aligns across 7 bases. This CDR3 is 14 amino acids long. Trimming at V came to 10 bases and at J to 8 bases, leaving 13 bases not matched to a gene. Germline V lookup: CDR1 LNHDA, CDR2 SQIVND (reference sequence). Based on the CDR3 plus reference TRBV19 and TRBJ1-4, the full variable domain is DGGITQSPKYLFRKEGQNVTLSCEQNLNHDAMYWYRQDPGQGLRLIYYSQIVNDFQKGDIAEGYSVSREKKESFPLTVTSAQKNPTAFYLCATGSDRVREKLFFGSGTQLSVL.